These 8 T cell receptor beta chains were all obtained from the same sample, sequenced in a study of cytomegalovirus exposure and HLA in healthy donors. Generated by immunoSEQ multiplex PCR, the TCRdb table keeps only in-frame clones and is missing some. This sample has around 130,000 clones, with around nine tenths found just once. Specimen: PBMCs. These receptors came from a man aged 25 to 40 in good health and CMV-seronegative.

The chain recombines TRBV10-3 with TRBJ1-2, with 7 bases lining up with TRBD1. The germline CDR1 and CDR2 sequences are ENHRY and SYGVKD. This CDR3 is 15 amino acids long. Germline trimming cut 0 bases from V and 0 bases from J; bases unmatched to any gene: 1. This CDR3 reads CAISESTGTNYGYTF. The CDR3 nucleotides read TGTGCCATCAGTGAGTCGACAGGGACTAACTATGGCTACACCTTC.

Only one count was recorded for this clone. This chain uses TRBV5-1 with TRBJ1-5; D gene uncertain. This CDR3 contains 14 residues. Per germline, CDR1 SGHRS and CDR2 YFSETQ. V was cut by 0 bases and J by 8 bases, with 12 bases left in between. The CDR3 spells CASSLEPGWKPQHF. In nucleotides, the CDR3 is TGCGCCAGCAGCTTGGAGCCGGGTTGGAAGCCCCAGCATTTT.

This clone was counted a few times. This sequence joins TRBV5-1 and TRBJ2-1, with a weak D call TRBD1 (6 bases). The germline V gene has CDR1 SGHRS and CDR2 YFSETQ. Trimming took 6 bases from V and 5 from J, leaving 12 bases between them. The CDR3 runs 13 residues. CDR3 sequence: CASTRDINNEQFF. The CDR3 coding sequence is TGCGCCAGCACAAGGGACATCAACAATGAGCAGTTCTTC.

In the case of this clone: Other DNA sequences from this sample encode an identical CDR3 as well. The chain combines TRBV9 with TRBJ2-5; 9 bases match TRBD2. The V and J ends lost 3 bases and 3 bases, in that order; junction bases with no gene match: 3. The CDR3 has 14 amino acids. Germline V CDR1 and CDR2: SGDLS, YYNGEE. CDR3 loop: CASSAGLAEETQYF. The CDR3 DNA reads TGTGCCAGCAGCGCGGGACTAGCAGAAGAGACCCAGTACTTC.

The chain has TRBV25-1 and TRBJ1-5; D remains unclear. The V gene's germline CDR1 is MGHDK and CDR2 SYGVNS. Deletions cut 5 bases from V and 4 bases from J, with 6 bases between. There are 12 residues in the CDR3. The CDR3 sequence: CASSRGNQPQHF. CDR3 sequence (DNA): TGTGCCAGCAGTCGAGGTAATCAGCCCCAGCATTTT.

The rearrangement links TRBV18 to TRBJ2-6; D perhaps matches TRBD2 (6 bases). V was clipped by 1 base and J by 2 bases, with 18 bases between them. Germline values: CDR1 KGHSH, CDR2 LQKENI. CDR3 length equals 19 residues. CDR3 residues: CASSPRRGFEQPGANVLTF. Here the CDR3 DNA reads TGTGCCAGCTCACCACGTCGGGGGTTCGAGCAGCCTGGGGCCAACGTCCTGACTTTC.

The J gene is TRBJ2-2, the V gene TRBV6-1, with 7 bases identical to TRBD1. This CDR3 is 14 amino acids long. The germline gives CDR1 MNHNS, CDR2 SASEGT. After removal of 6 bases from V and 11 bases from J, the junction contained 12 bases not matched to a gene. Here the CDR3 DNA reads TGTGCCAGCAGGGCCGGGACAGAGGAAGGAGAGCTGTTTTTT. It encodes CASRAGTEEGELFF.

V gene TRBV5-1 combines with J gene TRBJ2-7; TRBD2 might be the D (5 bases). The length of the CDR3 is 14 residues. V was pared by 3 bases and J by 2 bases, with 12 bases between. Germline CDR1 reads SGHRS; CDR2 reads YFSETQ. The CDR3 DNA reads as TGCGCCAGCAGCTGGTCGTGGGGAGCCTACGAGCAGTACTTC. Its protein product is CASSWSWGAYEQYF. Variable domain in full (rest from reference TRBV5-1 and TRBJ2-7): KAGVTQTPRYLIKTRGQQVTLSCSPISGHRSVSWYQQTPGQGLQFLFEYFSETQRNKGNFPGRFSGRQFSNSRSEMNVSTLELGDSALYLCASSWSWGAYEQYFGPGTRLTVT.